This T cell receptor (beta chain) was profiled in a study of T cell repertoires and HLA-DP antigens (dated by TCRdb to 2016 to 2019). Concerning the study at large: Using HeLa cells transduced to present allogeneic HLA-DP, the study set up an in vitro model of CD4+ T cell alloreactivity. The average DNA input was around 0.2 ug for sorted CD137+CD4+ samples versus 900 to 1,500 ng for pre-culture CD4+ samples. Compared with self, one alloantigen differed at one amino acid in the peptide-binding groove and the other differed at fewer than 11, modelling structurally similar versus dissimilar alloantigens. The three donors were two male and one female, with ages ranging from the 18-to-29 to the 60-to-69 age band. Results and caveats for the whole study, not just this receptor: Similar clonality (about 0.41) was observed for sorted CD137+ cells against both alloantigens, and this clonality was much higher than that observed in pre-culture samples (around 0.036). Naive and memory CD4+ repertoires were not analysed separately. The study was limited by having only three donors, by relying on a non-physiological HeLa antigen-presenting system, and by using total CD4+ responder cells. An average cumulative frequency of around 40% against one allele and just over 50% against the other was found for clones undetected before culture.

The immunoSEQ multiplex PCR, with forward primers for 54 TRBV segments and reverse primers for 13 TRBJ segments, was used to amplify TCRB CDR3 regions. For pre-culture CD4+ samples, sequencing was done at deep resolution with a target of about 220,000 T cell genomes. Sequencing of amplicons was performed on an Illumina HiSeq System, and 87 bp reads covering the CDR3 were generated. On the study's bioinformatics: Correction for PCR and sequencing errors was applied to reads, and CDR3 regions were defined through alignment to IMGT reference sequences. Synthetic template pools were used to estimate template counts and unique rearrangement counts. Clonality was computed as 1 minus Pielou's evenness. The Daley-Smith estimator was used to estimate richness. Repertoire overlap was measured with Morisita's index. Clones found in cultured samples but undetected in the pre-culture repertoire of the corresponding donor were defined as low-abundance clones. As stored in TCRdb, this immuneACCESS dataset retains in-frame rearrangements with V and J assigned. A fraction of the clones does not appear; measured against another copy, unresolved V genes explain less than half of the discrepancy, and the remainder lacks a known reason. The V and J calls and clone size were taken over from that table, and D and trimming were inferred from the DNA. In all, the sample holds about 73,000 clones, and roughly 77% of those were seen once. Clones ranked in the top ten supply roughly 1.5% of the sample.

The germline V gene provides CDR1 SGHDT and CDR2 YYEEEE. The CDR3 runs 13 amino acids, cysteine and phenylalanine included. Only the CDR3 DNA is retained, 39 bases long and in frame from the first base. The V and J ends are trimmed by 1 base and 2 bases, leaving 6 bases between them. As to this clone: Its cognate antigen has yet to be identified. The sample holds no much larger clone one base away, and base qualities are not on file.

Magnetic bead negative selection was used to isolate untouched CD4+ T cells from Ficoll-separated PBMC, with an average purity of approximately 98%. Untouched CD4+ T cells were isolated from Ficoll-separated PBMC with magnetic beads, reaching about 97.7% purity with negligible CD8+ contamination. Peripheral blood mononuclear cells came from the buffy coats of a few healthy blood donors, who served as the study's donors. Each of the three donors was CMV seronegative. The DNeasy Blood & Tissue Kit was used to extract genomic DNA. TCRB sequencing was performed on genomic DNA from sorted CD137+CD4+ cells and pre-culture CD4+ baseline samples from each subject.

The origin of this receptor is a man aged 55 to 69 in good health and CMV-seronegative. The sequenced material came from CD4+ T cells from PBMCs. Here the chain combines TRBV5-6 and TRBJ1-1, with the D segment identity uncertain. Here the CDR3 is given as CASSLSQNTEAFF. The DNA sequence reads TGTGCCAGCAGCTTGTCCCAAAACACTGAAGCTTTCTTT.